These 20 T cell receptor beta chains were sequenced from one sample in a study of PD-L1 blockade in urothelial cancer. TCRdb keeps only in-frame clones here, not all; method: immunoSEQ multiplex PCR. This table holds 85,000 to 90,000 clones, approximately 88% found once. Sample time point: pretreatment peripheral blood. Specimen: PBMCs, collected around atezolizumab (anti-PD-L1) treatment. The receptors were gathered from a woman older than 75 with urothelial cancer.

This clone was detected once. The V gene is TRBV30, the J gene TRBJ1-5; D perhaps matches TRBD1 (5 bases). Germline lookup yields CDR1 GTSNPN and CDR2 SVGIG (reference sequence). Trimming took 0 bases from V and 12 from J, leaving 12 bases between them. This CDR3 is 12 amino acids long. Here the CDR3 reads CAWSVLAGYQHF. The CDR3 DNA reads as TGTGCCTGGAGTGTCTTGGCAGGGTACCAGCATTTT.

Here the CDR3 DNA reads TGCGCCAGCAGCCAGAGGGGGGGGCAGGGAGATACGCAGTATTTT. It yields the protein CASSQRGGQGDTQYF. This chain links TRBV4-1 with TRBJ2-3; maybe TRBD2 (7 bases). Germline V CDR1 and CDR2: MGHRA, YSYEKL. Between the trimmed V and J ends, which lost 3 bases and 5 bases, there was a span of 15 bases. CDR3 length equals 15 residues.

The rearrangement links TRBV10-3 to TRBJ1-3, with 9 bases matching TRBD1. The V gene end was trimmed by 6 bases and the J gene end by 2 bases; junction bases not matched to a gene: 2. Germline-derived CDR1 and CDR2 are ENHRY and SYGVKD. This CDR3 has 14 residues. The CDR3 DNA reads TGTGCCATCAGGGACAGGGGCCCTGGAAACACCATATATTTT. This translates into CAIRDRGPGNTIYF.

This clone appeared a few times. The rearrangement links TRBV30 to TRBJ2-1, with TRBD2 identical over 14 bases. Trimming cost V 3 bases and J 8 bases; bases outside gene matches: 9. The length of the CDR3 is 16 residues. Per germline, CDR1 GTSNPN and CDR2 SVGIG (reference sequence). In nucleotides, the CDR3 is TGTGCCTGGAGCCTCGGACTAGCGGGAGGCGGCGATGAGCAGTTCTTC. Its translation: CAWSLGLAGGGDEQFF.

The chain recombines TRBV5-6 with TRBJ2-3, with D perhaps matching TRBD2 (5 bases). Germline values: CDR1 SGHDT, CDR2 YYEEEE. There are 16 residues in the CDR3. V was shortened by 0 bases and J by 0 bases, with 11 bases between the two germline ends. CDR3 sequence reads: CASSLDRRTSTDTQYF. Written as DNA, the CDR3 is TGTGCCAGCAGCTTGGACAGACGGACTAGCACAGATACGCAGTATTTT.

The CDR3 region has the DNA TGTGCCAGCACTCAAGGTTGGCAGGGCTACAATGAGCAGTTCTTC. Translated, it gives CASTQGWQGYNEQFF. J is TRBJ2-1 and V is TRBV27; a possible D gene is TRBD1 (5 bases). CDR3 size: 15 residues. V was pared by 7 bases and J by 3 bases, with 16 bases between. The germline V gene encodes CDR1 MNHEY and CDR2 SMNVEV (reference sequence).

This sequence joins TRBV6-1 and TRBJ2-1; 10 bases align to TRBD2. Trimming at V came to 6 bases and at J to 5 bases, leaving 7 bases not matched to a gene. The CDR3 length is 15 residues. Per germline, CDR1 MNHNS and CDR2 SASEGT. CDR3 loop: CASRSGLAKNNEQFF. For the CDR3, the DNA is TGTGCCAGCAGATCGGGACTAGCGAAGAACAATGAGCAGTTCTTC.

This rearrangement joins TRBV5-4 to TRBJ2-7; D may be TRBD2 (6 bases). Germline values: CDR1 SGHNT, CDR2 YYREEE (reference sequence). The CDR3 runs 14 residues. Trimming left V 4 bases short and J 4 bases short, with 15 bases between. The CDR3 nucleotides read TGTGCCAGCAGCCAAGAGTCTAGCGAATACGAGCAGTACTTC. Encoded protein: CASSQESSEYEQYF. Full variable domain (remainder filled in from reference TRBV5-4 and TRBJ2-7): ETGVTQSPTHLIKTRGQQVTLRCSSQSGHNTVSWYQQALGQGPQFIFQYYREEENGRGNFPPRFSGLQFPNYSSELNVNALELDDSALYLCASSQESSEYEQYFGPGTRLTVT.

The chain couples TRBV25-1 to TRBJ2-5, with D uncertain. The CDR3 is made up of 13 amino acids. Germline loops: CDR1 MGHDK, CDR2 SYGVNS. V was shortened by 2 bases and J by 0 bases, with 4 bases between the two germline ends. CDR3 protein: CASSEPNQETQYF. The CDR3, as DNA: TGTGCCAGCAGTGAACCCAACCAAGAGACCCAGTACTTC. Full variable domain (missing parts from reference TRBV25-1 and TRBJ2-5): EADIYQTPRYLVIGTGKKITLECSQTMGHDKMYWYQQDPGMELHLIHYSYGVNSTEKGDLSSESTVSRIRTEHFPLTLESARPSHTSQYLCASSEPNQETQYFGPGTRLLVL.

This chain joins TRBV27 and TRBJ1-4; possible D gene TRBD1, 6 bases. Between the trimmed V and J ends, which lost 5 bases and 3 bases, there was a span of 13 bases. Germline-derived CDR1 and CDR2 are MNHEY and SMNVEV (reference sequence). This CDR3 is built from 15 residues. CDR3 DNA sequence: TGTGCCAGCAGTAAGCAGGGGTGGCCTAATGAAAAACTGTTTTTT. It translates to CASSKQGWPNEKLFF.

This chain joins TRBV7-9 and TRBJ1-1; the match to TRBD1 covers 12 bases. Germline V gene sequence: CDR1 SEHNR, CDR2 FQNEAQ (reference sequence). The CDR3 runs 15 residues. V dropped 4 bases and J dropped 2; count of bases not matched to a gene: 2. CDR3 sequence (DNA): TGTGCCAGCAGCTGGGACAGGGGGCTTAACACTGAAGCTTTCTTT. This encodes CASSWDRGLNTEAFF. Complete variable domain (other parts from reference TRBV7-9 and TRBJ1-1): DTGVSQNPRHKITKRGQNVTFRCDPISEHNRLYWYRQTLGQGPEFLTYFQNEAQLEKSRLLSDRFSAERPKGSFSTLEIQRTEQGDSAMYLCASSWDRGLNTEAFFGQGTRLTVV.

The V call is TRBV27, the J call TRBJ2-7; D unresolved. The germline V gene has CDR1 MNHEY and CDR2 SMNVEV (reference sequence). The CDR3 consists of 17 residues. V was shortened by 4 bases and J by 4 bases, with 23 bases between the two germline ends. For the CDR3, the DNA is TGTGCCAGCAGTTCCGCCTCATGGCTAAATCTGACTTACGAGCAGTACTTC. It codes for CASSSASWLNLTYEQYF.

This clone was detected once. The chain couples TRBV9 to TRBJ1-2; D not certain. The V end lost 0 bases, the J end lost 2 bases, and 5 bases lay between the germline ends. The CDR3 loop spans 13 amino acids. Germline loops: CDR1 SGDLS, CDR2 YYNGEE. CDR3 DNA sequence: TGTGCCAGCAGCGTAGGGCAGAACTATGGCTACACCTTC. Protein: CASSVGQNYGYTF.

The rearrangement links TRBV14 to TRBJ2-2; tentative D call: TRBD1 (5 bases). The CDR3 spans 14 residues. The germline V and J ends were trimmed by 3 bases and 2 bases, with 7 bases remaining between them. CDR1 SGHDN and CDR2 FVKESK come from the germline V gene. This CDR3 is CASSHRANTGELFF. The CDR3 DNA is TGTGCCAGCAGCCACAGGGCCAACACCGGGGAGCTGTTTTTT.

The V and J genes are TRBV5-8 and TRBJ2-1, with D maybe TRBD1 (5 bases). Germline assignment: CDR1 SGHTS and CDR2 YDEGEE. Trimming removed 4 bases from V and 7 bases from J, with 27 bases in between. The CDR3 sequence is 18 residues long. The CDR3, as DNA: TGTGCCAGCAGCCAACCCCCAGGCTGGACGGCCCCAGGGAATGAGCAGTTCTTC. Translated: CASSQPPGWTAPGNEQFF.

CDR3 residues: CASSTTDRVYGYTF. The CDR3 DNA reads TGTGCCAGTAGTACCACCGACAGAGTCTATGGCTACACCTTC. V and J are TRBV19 and TRBJ1-2; maybe TRBD1 (5 bases). CDR1 is LNHDA, CDR2 SQIVND, per germline (reference sequence). The V gene lost 4 bases and the J gene lost 4 bases, with 13 bases spanning the gap. This CDR3 region has 14 residues.

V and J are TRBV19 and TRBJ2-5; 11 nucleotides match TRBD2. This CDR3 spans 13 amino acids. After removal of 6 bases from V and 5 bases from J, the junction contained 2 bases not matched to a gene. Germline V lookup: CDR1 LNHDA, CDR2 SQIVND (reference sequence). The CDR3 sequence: CASSPSGRETQYF. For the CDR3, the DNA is TGTGCCAGTAGCCCTAGCGGGAGGGAGACCCAGTACTTC.

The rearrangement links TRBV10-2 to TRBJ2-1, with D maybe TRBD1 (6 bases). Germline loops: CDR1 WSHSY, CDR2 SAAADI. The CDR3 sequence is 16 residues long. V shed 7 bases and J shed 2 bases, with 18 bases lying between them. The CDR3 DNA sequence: TGCGCCAGCAACACTCCCGCAGGGGCGACCTACAATGAGCAGTTCTTC. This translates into CASNTPAGATYNEQFF.

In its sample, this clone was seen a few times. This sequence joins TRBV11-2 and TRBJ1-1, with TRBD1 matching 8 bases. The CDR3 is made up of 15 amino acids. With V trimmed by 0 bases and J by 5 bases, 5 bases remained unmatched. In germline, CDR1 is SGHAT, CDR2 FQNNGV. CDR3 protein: CASSLERTGRTEAFF. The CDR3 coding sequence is TGTGCCAGCAGCTTAGAAAGGACAGGGAGGACTGAAGCTTTCTTT.

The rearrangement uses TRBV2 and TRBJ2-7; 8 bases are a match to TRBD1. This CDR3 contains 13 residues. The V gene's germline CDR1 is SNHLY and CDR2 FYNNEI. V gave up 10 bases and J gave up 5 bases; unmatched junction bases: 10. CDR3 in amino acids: CANARDRRNEQYF. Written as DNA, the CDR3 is TGTGCCAACGCACGGGACAGGAGGAACGAGCAGTACTTC.